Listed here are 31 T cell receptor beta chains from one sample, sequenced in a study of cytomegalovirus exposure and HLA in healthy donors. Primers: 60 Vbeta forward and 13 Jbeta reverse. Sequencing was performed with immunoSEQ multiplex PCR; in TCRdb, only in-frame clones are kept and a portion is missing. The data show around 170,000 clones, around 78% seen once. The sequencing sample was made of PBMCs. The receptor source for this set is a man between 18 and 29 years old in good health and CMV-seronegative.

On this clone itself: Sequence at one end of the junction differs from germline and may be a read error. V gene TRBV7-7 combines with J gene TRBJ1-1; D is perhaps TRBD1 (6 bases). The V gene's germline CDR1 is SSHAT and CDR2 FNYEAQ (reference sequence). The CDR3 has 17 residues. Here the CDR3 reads CASSLGRGGEMNTEAFF. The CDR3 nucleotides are TGTGCTAGCAGCTTAGGGAGAGGGGGGGAGATGAACACTGAAGCTTTCTTT.

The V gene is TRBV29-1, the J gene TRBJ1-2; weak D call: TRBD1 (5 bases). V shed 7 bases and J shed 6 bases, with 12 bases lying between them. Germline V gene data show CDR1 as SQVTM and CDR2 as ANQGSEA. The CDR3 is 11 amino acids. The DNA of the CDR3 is TGCAGCGGGTTGGGGGAGGATGGCTACACCTTC. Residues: CSGLGEDGYTF.

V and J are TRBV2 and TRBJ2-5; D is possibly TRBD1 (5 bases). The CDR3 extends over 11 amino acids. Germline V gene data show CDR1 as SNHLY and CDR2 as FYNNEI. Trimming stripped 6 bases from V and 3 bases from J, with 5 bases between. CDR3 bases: TGTGCCAGCAGCAGGGAAGAGACCCAGTACTTC. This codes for CASSREETQYF.

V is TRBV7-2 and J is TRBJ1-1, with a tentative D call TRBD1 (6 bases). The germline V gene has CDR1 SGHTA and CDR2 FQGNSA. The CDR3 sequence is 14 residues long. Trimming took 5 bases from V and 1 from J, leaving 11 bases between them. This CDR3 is CASSGSTGNTEAFF. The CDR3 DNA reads TGTGCCAGCAGCGGATCGACAGGGAACACTGAAGCTTTCTTT.

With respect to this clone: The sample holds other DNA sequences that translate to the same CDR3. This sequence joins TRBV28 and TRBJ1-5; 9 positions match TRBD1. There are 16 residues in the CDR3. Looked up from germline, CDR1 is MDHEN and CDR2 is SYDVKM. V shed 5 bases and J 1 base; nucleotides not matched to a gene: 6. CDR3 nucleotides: TGTGCCAGCAGTCCACCGGGACAGGGAAGCAATCAGCCCCAGCATTTT. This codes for CASSPPGQGSNQPQHF.

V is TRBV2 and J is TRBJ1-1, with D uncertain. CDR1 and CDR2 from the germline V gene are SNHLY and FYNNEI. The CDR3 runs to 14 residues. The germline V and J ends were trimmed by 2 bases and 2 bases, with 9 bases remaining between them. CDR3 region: CASSEQVTNTEAFF. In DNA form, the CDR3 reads TGTGCCAGCAGTGAACAGGTAACCAACACTGAAGCTTTCTTT.

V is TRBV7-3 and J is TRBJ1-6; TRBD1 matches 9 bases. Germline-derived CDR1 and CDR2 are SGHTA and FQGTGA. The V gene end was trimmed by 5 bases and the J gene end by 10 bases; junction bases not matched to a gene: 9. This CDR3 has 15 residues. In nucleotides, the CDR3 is TGTGCCAGCAGCCGAGGGACAGGGTTTCGGTCACCCCTCCACTTT. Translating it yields CASSRGTGFRSPLHF.

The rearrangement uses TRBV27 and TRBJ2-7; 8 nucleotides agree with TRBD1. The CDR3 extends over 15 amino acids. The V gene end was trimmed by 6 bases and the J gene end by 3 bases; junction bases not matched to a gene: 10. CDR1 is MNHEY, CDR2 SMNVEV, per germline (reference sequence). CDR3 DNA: TGTGCCAGCAGCTTCAGTTGGACAGGGTTCTACGAGCAGTACTTC. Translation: CASSFSWTGFYEQYF.

This CDR3 reads CASRRDSGGNQPQHF. The CDR3 DNA follows: TGCGCCAGCAGGAGGGATTCAGGGGGAAATCAGCCCCAGCATTTT. The rearrangement uses TRBV5-1 and TRBJ1-5, with 7 bases lining up with TRBD1. The CDR3 has 15 amino acids. CDR1 SGHRS and CDR2 YFSETQ come from the germline V gene. V lost 5 bases to trimming and J lost 4 bases; unmatched junction nucleotides: 9.

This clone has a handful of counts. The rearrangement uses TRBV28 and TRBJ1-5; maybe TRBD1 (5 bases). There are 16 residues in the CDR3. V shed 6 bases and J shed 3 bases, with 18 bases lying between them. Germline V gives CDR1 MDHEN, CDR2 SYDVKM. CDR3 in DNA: TGTGCCAGCAGGGAGGCCGGGGGACTGATCAATCAGCCCCAGCATTTT. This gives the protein CASREAGGLINQPQHF.

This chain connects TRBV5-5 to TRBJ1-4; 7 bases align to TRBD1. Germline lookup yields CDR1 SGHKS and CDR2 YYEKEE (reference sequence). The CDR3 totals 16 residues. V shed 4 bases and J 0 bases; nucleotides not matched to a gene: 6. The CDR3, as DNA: TGTGCCAGCAGCCGGGACCAGGGGGCAACTAATGAAAAACTGTTTTTT. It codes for CASSRDQGATNEKLFF.

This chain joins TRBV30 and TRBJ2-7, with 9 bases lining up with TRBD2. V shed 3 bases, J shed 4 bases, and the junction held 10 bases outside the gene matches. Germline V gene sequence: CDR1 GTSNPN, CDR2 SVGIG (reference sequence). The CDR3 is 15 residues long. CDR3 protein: CAWRFAGGRGYEQYF. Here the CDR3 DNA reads TGTGCCTGGAGGTTTGCCGGCGGGAGGGGGTACGAGCAGTACTTC.

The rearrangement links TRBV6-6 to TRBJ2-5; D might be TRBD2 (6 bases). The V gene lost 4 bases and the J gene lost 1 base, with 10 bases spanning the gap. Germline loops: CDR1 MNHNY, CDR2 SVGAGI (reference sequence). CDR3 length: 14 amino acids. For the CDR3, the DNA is TGTGCCAGCAGTTTGGGGGGACCCCAAGAGACCCAGTACTTC. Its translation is CASSLGGPQETQYF.

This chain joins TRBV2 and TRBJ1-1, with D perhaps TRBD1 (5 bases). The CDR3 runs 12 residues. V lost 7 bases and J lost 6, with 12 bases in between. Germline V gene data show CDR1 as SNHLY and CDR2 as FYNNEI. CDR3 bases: TGTGCCAGCATCCAGGGCCAGGCTGAAGCTTTCTTT. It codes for CASIQGQAEAFF.

CDR3 residues: CASSQPDRGLDEQFF. The CDR3 DNA follows: TGCGCCAGCAGCCAACCGGACAGGGGGTTAGATGAGCAGTTCTTC. J is TRBJ2-1 and V is TRBV5-1; 10 bases agree with TRBD1. The CDR3 totals 15 residues. V shed 4 bases and J 8 bases; nucleotides not matched to a gene: 9. Germline CDR1 is SGHRS and CDR2 is YFSETQ.

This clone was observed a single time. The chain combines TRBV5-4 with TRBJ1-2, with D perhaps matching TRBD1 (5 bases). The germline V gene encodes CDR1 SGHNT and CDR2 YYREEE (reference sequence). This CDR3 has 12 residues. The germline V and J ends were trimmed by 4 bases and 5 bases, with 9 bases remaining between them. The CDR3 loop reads CASSTGDYGYTF. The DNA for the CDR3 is TGTGCCAGCAGCACGGGGGATTATGGCTACACCTTC.

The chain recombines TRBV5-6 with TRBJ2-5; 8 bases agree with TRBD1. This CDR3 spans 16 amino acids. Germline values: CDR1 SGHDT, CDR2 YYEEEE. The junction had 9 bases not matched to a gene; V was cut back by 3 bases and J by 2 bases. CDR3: CASSSGQGRGQETQYF. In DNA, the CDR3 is TGTGCCAGCAGCTCCGGACAGGGAAGGGGTCAAGAGACCCAGTACTTC.

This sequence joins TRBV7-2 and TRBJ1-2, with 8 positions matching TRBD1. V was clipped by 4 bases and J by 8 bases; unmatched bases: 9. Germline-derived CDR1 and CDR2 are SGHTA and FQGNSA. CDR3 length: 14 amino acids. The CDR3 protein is CASSSRQGFAGYTF. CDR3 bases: TGTGCCAGCAGCTCGAGACAGGGGTTTGCGGGCTACACCTTC.

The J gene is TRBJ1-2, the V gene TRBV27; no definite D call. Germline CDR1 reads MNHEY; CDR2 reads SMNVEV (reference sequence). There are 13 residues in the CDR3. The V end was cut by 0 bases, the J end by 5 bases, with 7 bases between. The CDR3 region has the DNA TGTGCCAGCAGTTTATCGACTGGTTATGGCTACACCTTC. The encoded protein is CASSLSTGYGYTF.

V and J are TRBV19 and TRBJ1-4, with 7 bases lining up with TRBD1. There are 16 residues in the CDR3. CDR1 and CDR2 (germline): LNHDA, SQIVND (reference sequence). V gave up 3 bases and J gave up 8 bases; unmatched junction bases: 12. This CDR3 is CASSIWTGTVMEKLFF. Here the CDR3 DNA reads TGTGCCAGTAGTATTTGGACAGGAACGGTAATGGAAAAACTGTTTTTT.

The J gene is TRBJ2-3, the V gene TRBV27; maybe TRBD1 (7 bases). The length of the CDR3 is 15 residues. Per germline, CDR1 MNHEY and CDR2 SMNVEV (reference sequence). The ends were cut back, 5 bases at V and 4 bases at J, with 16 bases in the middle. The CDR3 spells CASSPSGGGADTQYF. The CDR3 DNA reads TGTGCCAGCAGTCCTTCAGGGGGAGGCGCAGATACGCAGTATTTT.

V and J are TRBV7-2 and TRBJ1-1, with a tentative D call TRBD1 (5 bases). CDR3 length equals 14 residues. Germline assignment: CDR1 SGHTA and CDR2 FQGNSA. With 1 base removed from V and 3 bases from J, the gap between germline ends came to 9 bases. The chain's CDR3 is CASSLGQGDTEAFF. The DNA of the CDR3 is TGTGCCAGCAGCTTAGGCCAAGGGGACACTGAAGCTTTCTTT.

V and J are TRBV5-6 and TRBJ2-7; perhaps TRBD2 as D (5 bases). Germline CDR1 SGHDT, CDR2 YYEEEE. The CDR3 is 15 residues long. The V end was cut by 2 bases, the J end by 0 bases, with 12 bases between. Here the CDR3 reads CASSFYRGSSYEQYF. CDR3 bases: TGTGCCAGCAGCTTCTATCGGGGTAGCTCCTACGAGCAGTACTTC.

CDR3 in DNA: TGTGCCAGCAGCGTAAGCGGGAGGAGGGGGGAGACCCAGTACTTC. Amino acids: CASSVSGRRGETQYF. The V gene is TRBV9, the J gene TRBJ2-5; the match to TRBD2 covers 9 bases. V shed 1 base, J shed 5 bases, and the junction held 6 bases outside the gene matches. In germline, CDR1 is SGDLS, CDR2 YYNGEE. CDR3 length equals 15 residues.

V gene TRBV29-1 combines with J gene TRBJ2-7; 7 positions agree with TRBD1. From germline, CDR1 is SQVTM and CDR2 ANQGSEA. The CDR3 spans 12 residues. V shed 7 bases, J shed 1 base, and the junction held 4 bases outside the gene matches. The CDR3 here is CSARGQSYEQYF. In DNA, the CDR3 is TGCAGCGCCAGGGGACAGTCCTACGAGCAGTACTTC.

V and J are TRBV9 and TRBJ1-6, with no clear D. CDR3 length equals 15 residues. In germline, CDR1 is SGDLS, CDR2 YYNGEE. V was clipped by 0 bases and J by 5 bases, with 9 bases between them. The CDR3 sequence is CASSVDAQDNSPLHF. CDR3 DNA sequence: TGTGCCAGCAGCGTAGATGCGCAGGATAATTCACCCCTCCACTTT.

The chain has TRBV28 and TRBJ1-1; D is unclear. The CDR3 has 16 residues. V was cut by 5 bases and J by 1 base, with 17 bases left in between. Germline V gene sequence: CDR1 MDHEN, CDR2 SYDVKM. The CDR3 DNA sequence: TGTGCCAGCAGTCCGGGGAGTTGGGGTGGGAACACTGAAGCTTTCTTT. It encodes CASSPGSWGGNTEAFF.

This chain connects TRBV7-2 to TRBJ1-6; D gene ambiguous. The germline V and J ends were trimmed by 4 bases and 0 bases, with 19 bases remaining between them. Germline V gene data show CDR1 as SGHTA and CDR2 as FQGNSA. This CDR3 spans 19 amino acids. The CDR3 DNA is TGTGCCAGCAGCTCGTCCCACCCCTACTGGAGCTCCTATAATTCACCCCTCCACTTT. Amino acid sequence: CASSSSHPYWSSYNSPLHF.

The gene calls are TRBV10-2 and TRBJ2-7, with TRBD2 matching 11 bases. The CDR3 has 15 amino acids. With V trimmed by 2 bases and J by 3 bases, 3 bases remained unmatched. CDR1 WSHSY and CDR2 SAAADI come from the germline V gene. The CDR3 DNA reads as TGCGCCAGCAGTGAGACTAGCGGGAGAATCTACGAGCAGTACTTC. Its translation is CASSETSGRIYEQYF.

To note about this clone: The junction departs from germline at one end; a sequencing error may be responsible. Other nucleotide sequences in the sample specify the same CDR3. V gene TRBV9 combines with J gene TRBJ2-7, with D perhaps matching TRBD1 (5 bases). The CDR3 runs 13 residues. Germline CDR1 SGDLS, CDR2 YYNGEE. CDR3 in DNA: TGTGCCAGCAGCGGACAGAATGCCTACGAGCAGTACTTT. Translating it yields CASSGQNAYEQYF.

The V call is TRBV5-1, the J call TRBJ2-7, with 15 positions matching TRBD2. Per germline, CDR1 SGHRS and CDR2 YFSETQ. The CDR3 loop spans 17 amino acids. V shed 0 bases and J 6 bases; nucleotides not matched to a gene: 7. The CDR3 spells CASSLAGLAGGRGEQYF. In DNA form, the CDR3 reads TGCGCCAGCAGCTTGGCCGGACTAGCGGGGGGGCGGGGCGAGCAGTACTTC. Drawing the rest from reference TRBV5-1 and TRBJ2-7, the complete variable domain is KAGVTQTPRYLIKTRGQQVTLSCSPISGHRSVSWYQQTPGQGLQFLFEYFSETQRNKGNFPGRFSGRQFSNSRSEMNVSTLELGDSALYLCASSLAGLAGGRGEQYFGPGTRLTVT.